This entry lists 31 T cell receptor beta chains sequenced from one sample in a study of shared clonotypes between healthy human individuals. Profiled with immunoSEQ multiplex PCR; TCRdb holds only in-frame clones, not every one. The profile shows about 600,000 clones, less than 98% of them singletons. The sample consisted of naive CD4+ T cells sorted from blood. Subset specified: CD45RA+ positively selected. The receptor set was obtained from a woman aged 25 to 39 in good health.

CDR3 bases: TGTGCCATCAGTGCCCCACCCGGGACAGGGGCCCACGAGCAGTACTTC. This gives the protein CAISAPPGTGAHEQYF. The chain uses TRBV10-3 and TRBJ2-7, with TRBD1 matching over 10 bases. Trimming removed 4 bases from V and 5 bases from J; junction bases left unmatched: 11. The CDR3 has 16 residues. The germline V gene encodes CDR1 ENHRY and CDR2 SYGVKD.

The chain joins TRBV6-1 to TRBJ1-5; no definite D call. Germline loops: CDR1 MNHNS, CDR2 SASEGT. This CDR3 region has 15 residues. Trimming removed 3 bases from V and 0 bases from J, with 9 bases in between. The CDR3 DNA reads TGTGCCAGCAGTGATTGGAGCCCTAGCAATCAGCCCCAGCATTTT. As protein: CASSDWSPSNQPQHF.

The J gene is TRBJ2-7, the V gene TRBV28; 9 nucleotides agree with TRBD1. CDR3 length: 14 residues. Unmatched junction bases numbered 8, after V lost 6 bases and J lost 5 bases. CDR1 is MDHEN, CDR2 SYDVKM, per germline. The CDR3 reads CASSKTGGSNEQYF. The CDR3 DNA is TGTGCCAGCAGCAAGACAGGGGGAAGTAACGAGCAGTACTTC.

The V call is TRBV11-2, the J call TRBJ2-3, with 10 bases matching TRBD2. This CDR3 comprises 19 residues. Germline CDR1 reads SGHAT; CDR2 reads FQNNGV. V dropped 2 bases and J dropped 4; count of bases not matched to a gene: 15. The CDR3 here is CASSLRASSGRSGSDTQYF. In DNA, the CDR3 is TGTGCCAGCAGCTTAAGGGCCAGTAGCGGGAGGAGCGGGTCAGATACGCAGTATTTT. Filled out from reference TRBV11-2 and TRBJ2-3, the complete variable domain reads EAGVAQSPRYKIIEKRQSVAFWCNPISGHATLYWYQQILGQGPKLLIQFQNNGVVDDSQLPKDRFSAERLKGVDSTLKIQPAKLEDSAVYLCASSLRASSGRSGSDTQYFGPGTRLTVL.

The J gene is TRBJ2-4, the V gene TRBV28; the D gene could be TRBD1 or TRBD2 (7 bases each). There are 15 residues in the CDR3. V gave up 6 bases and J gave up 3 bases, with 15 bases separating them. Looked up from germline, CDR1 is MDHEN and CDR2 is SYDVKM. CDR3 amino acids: CASSPDREGKNIQYF. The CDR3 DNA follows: TGTGCCAGCAGCCCCGACAGGGAGGGCAAAAACATTCAGTACTTC.

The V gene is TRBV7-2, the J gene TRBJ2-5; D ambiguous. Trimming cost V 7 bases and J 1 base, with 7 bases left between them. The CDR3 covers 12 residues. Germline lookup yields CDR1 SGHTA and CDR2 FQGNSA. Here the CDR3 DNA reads TGTGCCAGCAAGCGCACCCAAGAGACCCAGTACTTC. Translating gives CASKRTQETQYF.

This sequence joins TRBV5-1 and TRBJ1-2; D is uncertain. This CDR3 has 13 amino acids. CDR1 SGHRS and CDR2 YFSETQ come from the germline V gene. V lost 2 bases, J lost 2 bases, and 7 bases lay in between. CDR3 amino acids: CASSLTKNYGYTF. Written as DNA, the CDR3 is TGCGCCAGCAGCTTAACTAAAAACTATGGCTACACCTTC. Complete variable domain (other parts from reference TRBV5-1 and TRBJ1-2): KAGVTQTPRYLIKTRGQQVTLSCSPISGHRSVSWYQQTPGQGLQFLFEYFSETQRNKGNFPGRFSGRQFSNSRSEMNVSTLELGDSALYLCASSLTKNYGYTFGSGTRLTVV.

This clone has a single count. DNA of the CDR3: TGTGCCAGCAGTGAACAAGGCTTAAGCACAGATACGCAGTATTTT. It translates to CASSEQGLSTDTQYF. The chain carries TRBV6-1 and TRBJ2-3; D ambiguous. The germline gives CDR1 MNHNS, CDR2 SASEGT. Trimming removed 2 bases from V and 0 bases from J, with 9 bases in between. The length of the CDR3 is 15 residues.

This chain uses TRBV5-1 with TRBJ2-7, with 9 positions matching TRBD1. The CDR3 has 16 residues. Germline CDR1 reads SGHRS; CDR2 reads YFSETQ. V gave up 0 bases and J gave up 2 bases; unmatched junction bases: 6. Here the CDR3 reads CASSLGRDRATYEQYF. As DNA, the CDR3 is TGCGCCAGCAGCTTGGGCCGGGACAGGGCAACCTACGAGCAGTACTTC. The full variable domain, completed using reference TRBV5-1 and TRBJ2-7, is KAGVTQTPRYLIKTRGQQVTLSCSPISGHRSVSWYQQTPGQGLQFLFEYFSETQRNKGNFPGRFSGRQFSNSRSEMNVSTLELGDSALYLCASSLGRDRATYEQYFGPGTRLTVT.

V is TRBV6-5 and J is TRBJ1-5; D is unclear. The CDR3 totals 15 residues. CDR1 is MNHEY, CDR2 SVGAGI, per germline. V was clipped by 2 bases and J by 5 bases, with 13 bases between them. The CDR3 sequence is CASSYAGGLDQPQHF. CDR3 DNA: TGTGCCAGCAGTTACGCAGGAGGACTCGATCAGCCCCAGCATTTT.

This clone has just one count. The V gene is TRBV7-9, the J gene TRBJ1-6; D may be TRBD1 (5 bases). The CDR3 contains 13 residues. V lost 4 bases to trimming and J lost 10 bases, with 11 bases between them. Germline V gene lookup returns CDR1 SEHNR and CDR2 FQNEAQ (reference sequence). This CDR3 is CASSSTRDSPLHF. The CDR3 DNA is TGTGCCAGCAGCTCCACCAGGGACTCACCCCTCCACTTT.

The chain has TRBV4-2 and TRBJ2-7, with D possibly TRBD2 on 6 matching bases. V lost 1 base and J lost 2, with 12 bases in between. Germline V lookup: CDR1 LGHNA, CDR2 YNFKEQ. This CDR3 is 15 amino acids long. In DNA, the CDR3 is TGTGCCAGCAGCCAAGCAGGGACTTCCCCCTACGAGCAGTACTTC. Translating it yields CASSQAGTSPYEQYF.

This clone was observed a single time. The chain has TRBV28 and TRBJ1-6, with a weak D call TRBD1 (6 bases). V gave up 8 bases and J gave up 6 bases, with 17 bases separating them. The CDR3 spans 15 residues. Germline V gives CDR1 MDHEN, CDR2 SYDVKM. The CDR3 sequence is CASSLGTGLNSPLHF. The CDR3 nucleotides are TGTGCCAGCTCGCTGGGTACAGGGCTTAATTCACCCCTCCACTTT.

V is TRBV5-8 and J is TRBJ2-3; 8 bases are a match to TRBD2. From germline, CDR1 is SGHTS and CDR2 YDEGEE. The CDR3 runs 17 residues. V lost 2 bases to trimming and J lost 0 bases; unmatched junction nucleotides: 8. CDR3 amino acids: CASSFGGSGESTDTQYF. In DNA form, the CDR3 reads TGTGCCAGCAGCTTCGGAGGTAGCGGGGAAAGCACAGATACGCAGTATTTT.

CDR3 DNA sequence: TGTGCCAGCAGTGGGGGACTAGCGGGAGTTGCCGAGACCCAGTACTTC. Translating it yields CASSGGLAGVAETQYF. The chain combines TRBV6-1 with TRBJ2-5; 14 nucleotides match TRBD2. CDR1 MNHNS and CDR2 SASEGT come from the germline V gene. The J segment lost 5 bases and the V segment lost 4 bases, leaving 6 bases of the junction unmatched. The CDR3 is 16 amino acids.

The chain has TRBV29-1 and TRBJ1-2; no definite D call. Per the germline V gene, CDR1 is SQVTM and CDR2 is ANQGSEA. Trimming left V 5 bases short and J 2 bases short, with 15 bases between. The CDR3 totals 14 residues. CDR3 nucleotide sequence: TGCAGCGTTAGCCTGTCCATAGCGAACTATGGCTACACCTTC. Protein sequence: CSVSLSIANYGYTF.

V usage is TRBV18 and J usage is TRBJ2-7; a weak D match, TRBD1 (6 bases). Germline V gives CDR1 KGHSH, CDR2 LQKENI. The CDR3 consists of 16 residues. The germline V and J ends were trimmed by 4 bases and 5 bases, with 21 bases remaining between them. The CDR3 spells CASSLTGGLNLHEQYF. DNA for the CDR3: TGTGCCAGCTCACTGACAGGAGGTCTAAACCTCCACGAGCAGTACTTC.

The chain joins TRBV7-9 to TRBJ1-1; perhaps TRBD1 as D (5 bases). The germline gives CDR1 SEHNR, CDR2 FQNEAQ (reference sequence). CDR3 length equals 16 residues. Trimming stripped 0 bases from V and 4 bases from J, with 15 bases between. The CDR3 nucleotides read TGTGCCAGCAGCTTAGCGAAAGGGCTGGGGGGCACTGAAGCTTTCTTT. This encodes CASSLAKGLGGTEAFF.

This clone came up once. The CDR3: CASSMNTEAFF. DNA for the CDR3: TGCGCCAGCAGCATGAACACTGAAGCTTTCTTT. The chain couples TRBV10-2 to TRBJ1-1; D gene uncertain. Trimming took 6 bases from V and 0 from J, leaving 2 bases between them. Germline CDR1 reads WSHSY; CDR2 reads SAAADI. CDR3 length equals 11 residues.

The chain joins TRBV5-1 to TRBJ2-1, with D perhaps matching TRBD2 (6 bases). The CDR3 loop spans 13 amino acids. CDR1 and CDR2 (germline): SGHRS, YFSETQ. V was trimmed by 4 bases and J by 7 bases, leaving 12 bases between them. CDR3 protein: CASSELAGNEQFF. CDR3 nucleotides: TGCGCCAGCAGCGAGTTGGCGGGAAATGAGCAGTTCTTC.

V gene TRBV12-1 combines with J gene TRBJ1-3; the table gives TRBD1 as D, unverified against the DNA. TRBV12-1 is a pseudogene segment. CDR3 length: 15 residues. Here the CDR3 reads CASSSRTGKVSSIYF. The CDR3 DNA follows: TGTGCCAGCAGCTCCCGGACAGGGAAGGTTAGTTCCATATATTTT.

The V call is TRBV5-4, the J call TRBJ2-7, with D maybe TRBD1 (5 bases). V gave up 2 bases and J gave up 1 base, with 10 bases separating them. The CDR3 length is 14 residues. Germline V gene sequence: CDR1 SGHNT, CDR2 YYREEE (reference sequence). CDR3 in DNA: TGTGCCAGCAGCTTCAAAGGGGCTTCCTACGAGCAGTACTTC. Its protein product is CASSFKGASYEQYF.

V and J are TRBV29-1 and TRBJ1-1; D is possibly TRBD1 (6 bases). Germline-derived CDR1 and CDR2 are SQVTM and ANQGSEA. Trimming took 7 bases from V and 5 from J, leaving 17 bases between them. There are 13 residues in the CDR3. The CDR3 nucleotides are TGCAGCGCAGGGGAGGGGCGGCAAACTGAAGCTTTCTTT. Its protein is CSAGEGRQTEAFF.

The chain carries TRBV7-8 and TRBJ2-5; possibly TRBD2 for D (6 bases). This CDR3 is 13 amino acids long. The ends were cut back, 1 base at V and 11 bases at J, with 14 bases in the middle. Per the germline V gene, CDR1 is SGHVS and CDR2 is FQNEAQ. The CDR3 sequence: CASSLVSRREQYF. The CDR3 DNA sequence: TGTGCCAGCAGCTTAGTGTCTCGTCGGGAGCAGTACTTC.

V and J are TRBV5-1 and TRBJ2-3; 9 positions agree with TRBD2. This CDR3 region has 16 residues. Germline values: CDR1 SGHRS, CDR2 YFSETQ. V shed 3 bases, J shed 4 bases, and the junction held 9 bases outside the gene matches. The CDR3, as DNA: TGCGCCAGCAGCTCCTTAACGGCGGGAGGGTCAGATACGCAGTATTTT. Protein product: CASSSLTAGGSDTQYF.

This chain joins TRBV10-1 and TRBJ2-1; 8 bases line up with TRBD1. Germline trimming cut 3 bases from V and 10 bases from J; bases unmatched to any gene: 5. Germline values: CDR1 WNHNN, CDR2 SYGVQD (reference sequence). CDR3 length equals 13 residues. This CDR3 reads CASSEAGGIEQFF. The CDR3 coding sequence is TGCGCCAGCAGTGAAGCAGGGGGCATCGAGCAGTTCTTC.

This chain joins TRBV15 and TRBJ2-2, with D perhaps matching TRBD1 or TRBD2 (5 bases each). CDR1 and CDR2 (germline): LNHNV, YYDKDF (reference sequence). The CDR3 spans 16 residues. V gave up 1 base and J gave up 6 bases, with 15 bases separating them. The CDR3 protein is CATSRVRPPGPGELFF. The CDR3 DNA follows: TGTGCCACCAGCAGAGTCCGACCTCCGGGGCCCGGGGAGCTGTTTTTT.

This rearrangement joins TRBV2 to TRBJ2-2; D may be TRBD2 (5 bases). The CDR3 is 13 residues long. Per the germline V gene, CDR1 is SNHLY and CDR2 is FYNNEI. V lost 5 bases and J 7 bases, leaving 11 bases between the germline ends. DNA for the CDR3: TGTGCCAGCAGTAAGGACTTTCTCGGGGAGCTGTTTTTT. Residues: CASSKDFLGELFF.

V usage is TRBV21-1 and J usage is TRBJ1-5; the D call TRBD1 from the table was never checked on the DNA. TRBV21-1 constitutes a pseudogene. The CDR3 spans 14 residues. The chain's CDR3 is CASSPDRVSQPQHF. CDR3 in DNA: TGTGCCAGCAGCCCCGACAGGGTTTCCCAGCCCCAGCATTTT.

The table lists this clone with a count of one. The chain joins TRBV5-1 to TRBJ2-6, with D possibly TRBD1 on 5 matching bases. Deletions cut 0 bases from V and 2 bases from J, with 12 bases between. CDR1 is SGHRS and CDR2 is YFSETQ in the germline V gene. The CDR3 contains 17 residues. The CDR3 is CASSLVGRQTGANVLTF. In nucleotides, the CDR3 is TGCGCCAGCAGCTTGGTGGGGCGGCAGACTGGGGCCAACGTCCTGACTTTC.

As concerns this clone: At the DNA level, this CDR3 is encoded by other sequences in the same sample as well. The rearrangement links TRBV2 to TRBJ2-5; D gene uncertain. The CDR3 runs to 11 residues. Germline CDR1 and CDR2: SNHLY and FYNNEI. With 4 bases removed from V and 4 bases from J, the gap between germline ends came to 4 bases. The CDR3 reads CASSVRETQYF. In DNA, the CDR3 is TGTGCCAGCAGTGTAAGAGAGACCCAGTACTTC.